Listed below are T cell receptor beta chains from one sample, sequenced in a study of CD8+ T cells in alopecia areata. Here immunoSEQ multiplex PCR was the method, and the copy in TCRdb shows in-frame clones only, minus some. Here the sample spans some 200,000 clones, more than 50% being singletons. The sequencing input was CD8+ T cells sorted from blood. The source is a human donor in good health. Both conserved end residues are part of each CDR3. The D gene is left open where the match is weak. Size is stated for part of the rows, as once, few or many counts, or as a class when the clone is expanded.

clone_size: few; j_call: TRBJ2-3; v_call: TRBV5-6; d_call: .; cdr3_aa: CASSLEGSDTQYF; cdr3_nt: TGTGCCAGCAGCTTGGAAGGGTCAGATACGCAGTATTTT
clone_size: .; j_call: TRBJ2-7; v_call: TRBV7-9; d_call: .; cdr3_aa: CASSLQPIEQYF; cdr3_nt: TGTGCCAGCAGCTTACAGCCGATCGAGCAGTACTTC
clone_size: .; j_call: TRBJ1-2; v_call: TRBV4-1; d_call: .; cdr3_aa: CASSQDRTSLDGYTF; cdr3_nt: TGCGCCAGCAGCCAAGATCGCACATCGCTTGATGGCTACACCTTC
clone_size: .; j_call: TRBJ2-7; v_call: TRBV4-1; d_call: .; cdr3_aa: CASSQDTSYEQYF; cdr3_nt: TGCGCCAGCAGCCAAGACACCTCCTACGAGCAGTACTTC
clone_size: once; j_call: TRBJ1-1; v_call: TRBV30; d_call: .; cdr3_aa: CAWSEEGLEAFF; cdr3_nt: TGTGCCTGGAGTGAGGAGGGGTTGGAAGCTTTCTTT
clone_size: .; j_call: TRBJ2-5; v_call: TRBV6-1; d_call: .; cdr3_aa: CASSDPGPRETQYF; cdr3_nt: TGTGCCAGCAGTGATCCGGGGCCACGGGAGACCCAGTACTTC
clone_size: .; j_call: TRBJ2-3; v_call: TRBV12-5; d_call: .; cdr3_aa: CASGLPGVEDTQYF; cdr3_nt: TGTGCTAGTGGTCTACCGGGGGTCGAAGATACGCAGTATTTT
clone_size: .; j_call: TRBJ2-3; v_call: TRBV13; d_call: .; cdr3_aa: CASSLRAVEEQYF; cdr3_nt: TGTGCCAGCAGCTTAAGGGCGGTCGAGGAGCAGTATTTT
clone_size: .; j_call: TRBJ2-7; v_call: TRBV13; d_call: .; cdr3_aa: CASSLYRKEQYF; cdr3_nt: TGTGCCAGCAGCTTATATCGGAAGGAGCAGTACTTC
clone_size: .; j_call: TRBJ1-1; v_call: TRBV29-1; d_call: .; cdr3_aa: CSVRRGEGEAFF; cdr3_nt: TGCAGCGTAAGGAGAGGGGAGGGTGAAGCTTTCTTT
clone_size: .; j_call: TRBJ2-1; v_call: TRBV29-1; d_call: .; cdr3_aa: CSVDLVRQQEQFF; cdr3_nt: TGCAGCGTTGATCTCGTCCGTCAGCAAGAGCAGTTCTTC
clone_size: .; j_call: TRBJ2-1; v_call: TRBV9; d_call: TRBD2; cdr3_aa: CASSVVVAGVNEQFF; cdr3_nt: TGTGCCAGCAGCGTAGTGGTAGCGGGGGTGAATGAGCAGTTCTTC
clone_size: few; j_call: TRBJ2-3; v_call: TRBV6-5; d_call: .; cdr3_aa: CASSPGAGTQYF; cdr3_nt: TGTGCCAGCAGTCCCGGGGCGGGTACGCAGTATTTT
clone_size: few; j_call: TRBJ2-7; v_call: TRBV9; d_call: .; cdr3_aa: CASSAGYEQYF; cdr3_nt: TGTGCCAGCAGCGCAGGGTACGAGCAGTACTTC
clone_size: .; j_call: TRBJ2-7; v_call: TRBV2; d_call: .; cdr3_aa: CASSGRSSYEQYF; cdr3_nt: TGTGCCAGCAGTGGCAGGTCCTCCTACGAGCAGTACTTC
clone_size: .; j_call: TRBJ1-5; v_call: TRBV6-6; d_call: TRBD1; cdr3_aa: CASSLRGQGQPQHF; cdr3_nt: TGTGCCAGCAGTTTGAGGGGGCAGGGTCAGCCCCAGCATTTT
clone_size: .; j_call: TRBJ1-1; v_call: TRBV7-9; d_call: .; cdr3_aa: CASSLAPGGRTEAFF; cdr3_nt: TGTGCCAGCAGCTTAGCGCCAGGAGGACGCACTGAAGCTTTCTTT
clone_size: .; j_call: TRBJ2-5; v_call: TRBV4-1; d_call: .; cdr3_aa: CASSQEPGSQETQYF; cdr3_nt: TGCGCCAGCAGCCAAGAGCCGGGGAGTCAAGAGACCCAGTACTTC
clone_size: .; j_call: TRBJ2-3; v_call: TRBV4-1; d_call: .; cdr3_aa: CASSQDRFWFFHTDTQYF; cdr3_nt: TGCGCCAGCAGCCAAGATAGGTTCTGGTTCTTCCACACAGATACGCAGTATTTT
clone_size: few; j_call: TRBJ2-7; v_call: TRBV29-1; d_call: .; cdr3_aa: CSVEDLAGEAYEQYF; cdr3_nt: TGCAGCGTTGAAGATCTTGCAGGGGAGGCCTACGAGCAGTACTTC
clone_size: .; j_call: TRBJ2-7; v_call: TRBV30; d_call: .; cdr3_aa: CAWSFPDERFSYEQYF; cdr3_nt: TGTGCCTGGAGTTTCCCGGACGAACGATTCTCCTACGAGCAGTACTTC
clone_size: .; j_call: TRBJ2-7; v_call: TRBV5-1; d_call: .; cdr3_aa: CASSLEAASTYEQYF; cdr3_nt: TGCGCCAGCAGCTTGGAGGCAGCCTCAACCTACGAGCAGTACTTC
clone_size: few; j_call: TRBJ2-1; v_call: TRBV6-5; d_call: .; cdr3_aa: CASSYSLGDNEQFF; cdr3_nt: TGTGCCAGCAGTTACTCCTTGGGTGACAATGAGCAGTTCTTC
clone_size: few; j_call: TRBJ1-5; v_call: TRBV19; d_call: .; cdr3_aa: CASQQFGNQPQHF; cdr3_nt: TGTGCCAGTCAGCAGTTTGGCAATCAGCCCCAGCATTTT
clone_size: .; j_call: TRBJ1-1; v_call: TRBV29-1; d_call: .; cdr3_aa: CSVGQATEAFF; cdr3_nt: TGCAGCGTTGGACAAGCCACTGAAGCTTTCTTT
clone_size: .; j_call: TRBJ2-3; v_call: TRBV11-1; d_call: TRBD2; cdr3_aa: CASSFGLAESTDTQYF; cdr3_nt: TGTGCCAGCAGCTTTGGGCTAGCGGAGAGCACAGATACGCAGTATTTT
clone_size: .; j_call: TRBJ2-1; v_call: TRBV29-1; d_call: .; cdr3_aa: CSVEGVGAPGQFF; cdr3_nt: TGCAGCGTTGAAGGGGTGGGAGCACCGGGGCAGTTCTTC
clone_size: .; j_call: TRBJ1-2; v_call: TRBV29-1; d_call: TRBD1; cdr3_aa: CSVEEDRGLVYGYTF; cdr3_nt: TGCAGCGTTGAAGAGGACAGGGGGTTGGTCTATGGCTACACCTTC
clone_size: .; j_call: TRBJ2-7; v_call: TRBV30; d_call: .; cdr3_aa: CACSKTAGTSNYEQYF; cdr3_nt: TGTGCCTGTAGCAAGACCGCCGGGACAAGTAACTACGAGCAGTACTTC
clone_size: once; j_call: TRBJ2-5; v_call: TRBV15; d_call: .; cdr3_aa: CATSPRTSSTQYF; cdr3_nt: TGTGCCACCAGCCCCCGAACCTCTAGCACTCAGTACTTC
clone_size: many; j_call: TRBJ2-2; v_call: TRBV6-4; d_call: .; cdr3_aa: CASSDRNTGELFF; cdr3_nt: TGTGCCAGCAGTGACCGGAACACCGGGGAGCTGTTTTTT
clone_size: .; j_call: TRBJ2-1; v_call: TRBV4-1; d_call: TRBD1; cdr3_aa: CASGPGTGRIYNEQFF; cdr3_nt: TGCGCCAGCGGACCGGGGACAGGTAGAATCTACAATGAGCAGTTCTTC
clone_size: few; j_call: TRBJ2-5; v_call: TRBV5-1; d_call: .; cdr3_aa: CASSTTRRAETQYF; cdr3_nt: TGCGCCAGCAGCACAACCCGTCGGGCCGAGACCCAGTACTTC
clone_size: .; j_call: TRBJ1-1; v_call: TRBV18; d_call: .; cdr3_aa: CASSPRPGTEAFF; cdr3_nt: TGTGCCAGCTCACCACGCCCGGGAACTGAAGCTTTCTTT
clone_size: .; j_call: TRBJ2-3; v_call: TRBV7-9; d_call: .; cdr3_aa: CASSFLDGPQDTQYF; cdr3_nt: TGTGCCAGCAGCTTCCTTGATGGACCTCAGGATACGCAGTATTTT
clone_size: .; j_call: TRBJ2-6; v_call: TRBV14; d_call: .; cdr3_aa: CASSQGSSGANVLTF; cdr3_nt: TGTGCCAGCAGCCAAGGAAGCTCTGGGGCCAACGTCCTGACTTTC
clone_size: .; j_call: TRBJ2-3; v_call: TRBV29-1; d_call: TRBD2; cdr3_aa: CSDLAGGRSSGTDTQYF; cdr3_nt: TGCAGCGATCTCGCGGGGGGGAGGTCGTCGGGCACAGATACGCAGTATTTT
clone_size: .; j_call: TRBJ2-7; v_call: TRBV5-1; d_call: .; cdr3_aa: CASSLRLALDEQYF; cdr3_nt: TGCGCCAGCAGCTTGCGTCTAGCTCTTGACGAGCAGTACTTC
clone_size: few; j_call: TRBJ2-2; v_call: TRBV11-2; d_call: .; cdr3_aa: CASSSMDGELFF; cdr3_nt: TGTGCCAGCAGCTCCATGGACGGGGAGCTGTTTTTT
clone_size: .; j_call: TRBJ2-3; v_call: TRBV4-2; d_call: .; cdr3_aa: CASSQTIGLPPGSDTQYF; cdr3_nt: TGTGCCAGCAGCCAAACCATCGGACTTCCTCCAGGGTCAGATACGCAGTATTTT
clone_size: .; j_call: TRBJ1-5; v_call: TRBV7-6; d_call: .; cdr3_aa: CASSSTNQPQHF; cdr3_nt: TGTGCCAGCAGCTCCACGAATCAGCCCCAGCATTTT
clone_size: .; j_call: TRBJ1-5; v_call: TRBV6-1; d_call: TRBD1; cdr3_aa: CASRGWDRGPQPQHF; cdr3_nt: TGTGCCAGCAGGGGATGGGACAGGGGGCCTCAGCCCCAGCATTTT
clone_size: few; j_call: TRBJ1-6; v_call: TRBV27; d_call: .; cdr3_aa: CASSLGGRELHF; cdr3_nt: TGTGCCAGCAGTTTAGGGGGTAGGGAGCTCCACTTT
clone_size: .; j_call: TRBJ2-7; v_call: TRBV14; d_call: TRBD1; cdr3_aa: CASSQGQGAYEQYF; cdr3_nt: TGTGCCAGCAGCCAAGGACAGGGGGCATACGAGCAGTACTTC
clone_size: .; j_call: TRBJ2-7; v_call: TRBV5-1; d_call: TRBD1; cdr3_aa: CASSGSRQGLPFYF; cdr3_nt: TGCGCCAGCAGCGGGAGCCGACAGGGGCTCCCCTTCTACTTC
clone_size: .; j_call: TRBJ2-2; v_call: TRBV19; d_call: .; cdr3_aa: CASSQGSGELFF; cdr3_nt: TGTGCCAGTAGTCAAGGGTCCGGGGAGCTGTTTTTT